The clone carrying this T cell receptor (beta chain) was counted a single time. Its specificity is not known. Other nucleotide sequences from this sample produce the same CDR3. This CDR3 is 15 amino acids long. V was pared by 3 bases and J by 2 bases, with 3 bases of the junction left unmatched. Per the germline V gene, CDR1 is SGDLS and CDR2 is YYNGEE. These data come from a study of shared clonotypes between healthy human individuals. Here immunoSEQ multiplex PCR was the method, and the copy in TCRdb shows in-frame clones only, minus some. The repertoire holds a few million clones, with around 90% as singletons. All participating donors were Caucasian adults from Nashville, Tennessee. Study-level results: The sole specimen, blood, was sampled, and tissue repertoires likely differ.

What was sequenced was naive CD4+ T cells sorted from blood. Subset given: CD45RA+ positively selected. The V and J genes are TRBV9 and TRBJ2-2, with 8 bases that match TRBD2. The source is a man aged 18-30 years in good health. The CDR3 reads CASSGTSGNTGELFF. The DNA of the CDR3 is TGTGCCAGCAGCGGCACTAGCGGAAACACCGGGGAGCTGTTTTTT.